Sequencing of this T cell receptor (beta chain) was carried out in a study of T cell repertoires in cytomegalovirus infection. Study context: Both CMV infection and a matching HLA type were indicated by public TCR beta signatures. The study, taken as a whole, reports: The ex vivo response was dominated by HLA-C-restricted CMV-specific TCR beta clonotypes.

This CDR3 is 14 amino acids long. The V and J ends lost 6 bases and 4 bases, in that order; junction bases with no gene match: 8. Per the germline V gene, CDR1 is SEHNR and CDR2 is FQNEAQ (reference sequence). About this clonotype itself: What it binds is unknown.

TCRdb called the reads again in MiXCR, with one record for every CDR3 protein. The sample includes roughly 350,000 distinct CDR3 sequences, around a third seen only once; the top ten take less than 15%. This material consisted of cultured PBMCs, taken from culture after CMV antigen stimulation. The receptor comes from a human donor in good health (CMV status not recorded). Some clones in this sample may be carry-over from other donors' samples. The chain uses TRBV7-9 and TRBJ2-7; TRBD2 matches at 8 bases. In DNA, the CDR3 is TGTGCCAGCAGACCCTCGGGACTAGTATACGAGCAGTACTTC. Encoded protein: CASRPSGLVYEQYF.